Listed here are 24 T cell receptor beta chains from one sample, sequenced in a study of blood T cell repertoires in COVID-19. Libraries were prepared by immunoSEQ multiplex PCR; TCRdb keeps only in-frame clonotypes and omits some of them. The sample shows about 110,000 clones, under 80% of them seen only once. Material: peripheral blood. The receptors were sampled from a man aged 70 or older with active or convalescent COVID-19.

V usage is TRBV2 and J usage is TRBJ1-1; D perhaps matches TRBD1 (6 bases). The V end was cut by 5 bases, the J end by 1 base, with 8 bases between. Germline V gene data show CDR1 as SNHLY and CDR2 as FYNNEI. The CDR3 consists of 13 residues. CDR3 bases: TGTGCCAGCAGTTACAGGGAGAACACTGAAGCTTTCTTT. Translation gives CASSYRENTEAFF.

The gene calls are TRBV6-6 and TRBJ1-6; D is perhaps TRBD1 (6 bases). This CDR3 spans 19 amino acids. V was shortened by 5 bases and J by 0 bases, with 20 bases between the two germline ends. Germline CDR1 MNHNY, CDR2 SVGAGI (reference sequence). The chain's CDR3 is CASSLNLLQGISYNSPLHF. The DNA for the CDR3 is TGTGCCAGCAGTCTTAACCTACTACAGGGAATCTCCTATAATTCACCCCTCCACTTT.

The genes are TRBV5-6 and TRBJ2-2; 7 bases are a match to TRBD1. Germline CDR1 reads SGHDT; CDR2 reads YYEEEE. This CDR3 is 16 amino acids long. The junction had 5 bases not matched to a gene; V was cut back by 0 bases and J by 3 bases. CDR3 nucleotide sequence: TGTGCCAGCAGCTTGGTACAGGGGTCGGACACCGGGGAGCTGTTTTTT. Translation: CASSLVQGSDTGELFF.

The rearrangement uses TRBV7-8 and TRBJ2-4; D perhaps matches TRBD1 (5 bases). Trimming stripped 6 bases from V and 0 bases from J, with 15 bases between. The CDR3 spans 16 residues. CDR1 and CDR2 (germline): SGHVS, FQNEAQ. The CDR3 region has the DNA TGTGCCAGCAGTAAGACAGACGAACTAGCCAAAAACATTCAGTACTTC. Residues: CASSKTDELAKNIQYF.

Relative to its sample, this clone is medium-sized. The chain employs TRBV11-2 and TRBJ2-3; 9 bases line up with TRBD1. Looked up from germline, CDR1 is SGHAT and CDR2 is FQNNGV. V was clipped by 5 bases and J by 2 bases; unmatched bases: 8. CDR3 size: 16 residues. CDR3: CASSHGTGSPTDTQYF. CDR3 sequence (DNA): TGTGCCAGCAGCCACGGGACAGGGTCCCCCACAGATACGCAGTATTTT.

The genes are TRBV6-1 and TRBJ2-5, with a tentative D call TRBD1 (5 bases). Germline loops: CDR1 MNHNS, CDR2 SASEGT. Trimming took off 5 bases at V and 4 bases at J, with 14 bases between the two ends. This CDR3 contains 14 residues. The DNA of the CDR3 is TGTGCCAGCAGTTCCCGACAGTTACGAGAGACCCAGTACTTC. It specifies CASSSRQLRETQYF.

This sequence joins TRBV3-1 (or the pseudogene TRBV3-2) and TRBJ1-2; 7 bases map to TRBD1. From germline, CDR1 is LGHDT and CDR2 YNNKEL (reference sequence). The CDR3 loop spans 14 amino acids. V was pared by 4 bases and J by 4 bases, with 6 bases of the junction left unmatched. The CDR3: CASSPTGLGYGYTF. As DNA, the CDR3 is TGTGCCAGCAGCCCGACAGGGTTAGGCTATGGCTACACCTTC.

The chain recombines TRBV5-4 with TRBJ2-5; D uncertain. This CDR3 is built from 14 residues. The V end was cut by 0 bases, the J end by 3 bases, with 9 bases between. CDR1 is SGHNT, CDR2 YYREEE, per germline (reference sequence). In nucleotides, the CDR3 is TGTGCCAGCAGCTTGGTAACTACCAAAGAGACCCAGTACTTC. It translates to CASSLVTTKETQYF.

The V and J genes are TRBV5-1 and TRBJ2-2; D is perhaps TRBD1 (6 bases). Germline V gene sequence: CDR1 SGHRS, CDR2 YFSETQ. Trimming left V 4 bases short and J 6 bases short, with 19 bases between. CDR3 length: 16 amino acids. This CDR3 reads CASSAPDSLLSGELFF. For the CDR3, the DNA is TGCGCCAGCAGCGCACCGGACAGTTTACTTTCCGGGGAGCTGTTTTTT.

V usage is TRBV10-3 and J usage is TRBJ2-6; tentative D call: TRBD2 (5 bases). Germline CDR1 reads ENHRY; CDR2 reads SYGVKD. V lost 4 bases and J 0 bases, leaving 7 bases between the germline ends. The CDR3 consists of 15 residues. The CDR3 nucleotides are TGTGCCATCAGTGGGACTGTCTCTGGGGCCAACGTCCTGACTTTC. Its translation is CAISGTVSGANVLTF.

A single count supports this clone. The CDR3 region is CASSLGLAVIDEQYF. Written as DNA, the CDR3 is TGCGCCAGCAGCTTGGGGCTAGCGGTAATAGACGAGCAGTACTTC. The genes are TRBV5-1 and TRBJ2-7; 7 bases are a match to TRBD2. CDR1 SGHRS and CDR2 YFSETQ come from the germline V gene. This CDR3 region has 15 residues. Losses at the gene ends were 0 bases for V and 5 bases for J; bases not matched to a gene: 8.

This clone turned up a few times. V is TRBV14 and J is TRBJ1-1, with unresolved D. Trimming stripped 1 base from V and 7 bases from J, with 7 bases between. This CDR3 contains 12 residues. Per germline, CDR1 SGHDN and CDR2 FVKESK. As DNA, the CDR3 is TGTGCCAGCAGCCAAGGCGCGATTGAAGCTTTCTTT. Protein sequence: CASSQGAIEAFF.

The chain couples TRBV5-6 to TRBJ1-6; TRBD1 matches 7 bases. Germline V lookup: CDR1 SGHDT, CDR2 YYEEEE. There are 15 residues in the CDR3. V was pared by 0 bases and J by 7 bases, with 4 bases of the junction left unmatched. The CDR3 loop reads CASSLEGRGNSPLHF. The DNA of the CDR3 is TGTGCCAGCAGCTTGGAGGGCAGGGGGAATTCACCCCTCCACTTT.

V is TRBV4-1 and J is TRBJ1-2; 8 nucleotides agree with TRBD1. Losses at the gene ends were 0 bases for V and 8 bases for J; bases not matched to a gene: 5. Germline V gene lookup returns CDR1 MGHRA and CDR2 YSYEKL. The CDR3 runs 14 residues. The CDR3 nucleotides are TGCGCCAGCAGCCAAGAACAGGGGGTGGGAGGCTACACCTTC. It translates to CASSQEQGVGGYTF.

This chain joins TRBV7-9 and TRBJ1-2, with D possibly TRBD1 on 6 matching bases. Germline CDR1 SEHNR, CDR2 FQNEAQ (reference sequence). Between the trimmed V and J ends, which lost 8 bases and 7 bases, there was a span of 32 bases. The CDR3 is 18 residues long. The CDR3: CASSSNNPPGPGQIGYTF. CDR3 nucleotides: TGTGCCAGCTCCTCCAATAATCCCCCCGGACCGGGACAAATTGGCTACACCTTC.

The V gene is TRBV7-9, the J gene TRBJ1-1; TRBD1 matches at 7 bases. The CDR3 extends over 15 amino acids. The germline gives CDR1 SEHNR, CDR2 FQNEAQ (reference sequence). With V trimmed by 1 base and J by 7 bases, 9 bases remained unmatched. CDR3 DNA: TGTGCCAGCAGCTTAGAGGGGGCGGGTGAGGTTGAAGCTTTCTTT. Encoded protein: CASSLEGAGEVEAFF.

The chain employs TRBV2 and TRBJ1-1; D not resolved. The germline V gene encodes CDR1 SNHLY and CDR2 FYNNEI. This CDR3 is 13 amino acids long. V was shortened by 1 base and J by 10 bases, with 13 bases between the two germline ends. The CDR3 nucleotides are TGTGCCAGCAGTGAAGTAGACTCCCTGGGAGCTTTCTTT. It encodes CASSEVDSLGAFF.

The gene calls are TRBV11-2 and TRBJ2-1; 8 positions agree with TRBD1. The germline CDR1 and CDR2 sequences are SGHAT and FQNNGV. Trimming took 5 bases from V and 6 from J; bases not matched to a gene: 15. CDR3 size: 17 residues. The CDR3: CASSPSLTGVWGNEQFF. The DNA of the CDR3 is TGTGCCAGCAGCCCTAGCTTGACAGGGGTTTGGGGCAATGAGCAGTTCTTC.

The chain carries TRBV7-3 and TRBJ1-2; tentative D call: TRBD1 (5 bases). Germline V gene data show CDR1 as SGHTA and CDR2 as FQGTGA. The V end was cut by 2 bases, the J end by 7 bases, with 11 bases between. The CDR3 spans 13 residues. CDR3 nucleotides: TGTGCCAGCAGCTTAGGACATTCTGGTGGCTACACCTTC. This encodes CASSLGHSGGYTF. The whole variable domain, filled in from reference TRBV7-3 and TRBJ1-2, reads GAGVSQTPSNKVTEKGKYVELRCDPISGHTALYWYRQSLGQGPEFLIYFQGTGAADDSGLPNDRFFAVRPEGSVSTLKIQRTERGDSAVYLCASSLGHSGGYTFGSGTRLTVV.

V is TRBV27 and J is TRBJ2-1, with 7 bases that match TRBD1. The CDR3 covers 15 residues. The V segment lost 10 bases and the J segment 2 bases; nucleotides outside the gene matches: 11. CDR1 is MNHEY and CDR2 is SMNVEV in the germline V gene (reference sequence). CDR3 nucleotides: TGTGCCACCGGGACCGGGACAGTGACCTACAATGAGCAGTTCTTC. Amino acid sequence: CATGTGTVTYNEQFF.

The chain employs TRBV6-4 and TRBJ2-3; 8 nucleotides agree with TRBD2. The CDR3 has 13 residues. V trimming: 1 base; J trimming: 9 bases; junction bases outside the gene matches: 3. Germline-derived CDR1 and CDR2 are MRHNA and SNTAGT. The CDR3 is CASSDLRGDTQYF. Written as DNA, the CDR3 is TGTGCCAGCAGTGACTTGCGGGGGGACACGCAGTATTTT.

In this sample, this clone turned up a few times. The V gene is TRBV19, the J gene TRBJ1-5; possible D gene TRBD1, 5 bases. The CDR3 sequence is 15 residues long. CDR1 LNHDA and CDR2 SQIVND come from the germline V gene (reference sequence). The V end lost 2 bases, the J end lost 4 bases, and 12 bases lay between the germline ends. The CDR3 coding sequence is TGTGCCAGTAGTATAAAGGCAGGGCCTAATCAGCCCCAGCATTTT. This sequence encodes CASSIKAGPNQPQHF.

The chain is built from TRBV19 and TRBJ1-2; 7 bases are shared with TRBD1. Germline V gene lookup returns CDR1 LNHDA and CDR2 SQIVND (reference sequence). After removal of 5 bases from V and 4 bases from J, the junction contained 7 bases not matched to a gene. The length of the CDR3 is 14 residues. The CDR3 sequence: CASSYGTVGYGYTF. The CDR3 DNA is TGTGCCAGTAGTTATGGGACAGTGGGCTATGGCTACACCTTC.

The chain employs TRBV29-1 and TRBJ2-3, with 8 nucleotides matching TRBD2. Germline V gives CDR1 SQVTM, CDR2 ANQGSEA. This CDR3 comprises 13 residues. With 4 bases clipped from V and 2 bases from J, the junction kept 2 bases outside the gene matches. DNA of the CDR3: TGCAGCGTTGGTAGCGGGGCCACAGATACGCAGTATTTT. Its protein product is CSVGSGATDTQYF.